A selection of T cell receptor beta chains follows, all from one sample in a study of shared clonotypes between healthy human individuals. Sequencing was performed with immunoSEQ multiplex PCR; in TCRdb, only in-frame clones are kept and a portion is missing. The data show about 2.4 million clones, with around 90% seen just once and over 0.12% held by the top ten. The sample taken for sequencing was naive CD4+ T cells sorted from blood. These receptors came from a man in his late teens or twenties in good health. Each CDR3 is given with its conserved first and last residue. D genes are given only for firm matches. The size entry is marked missing in some rows and otherwise reads once, few, many or a size class.

V,J,size,D,DNA,CDR3
TRBV13,TRBJ2-3,-,-,TGTGCCAGCAGCCTCGGTCGGGGTACGCAGTATTTT,CASSLGRGTQYF
TRBV18,TRBJ1-1,-,-,TGTGCCAGCTCACCGGAGTCTGGAGGGCGGGGGGCTTTCTTT,CASSPESGGRGAFF
TRBV7-3,TRBJ2-3,-,TRBD2,TGTGCCAGCAGCCAGACCCCTAGCGGGGGGCCCGGCACAGATACGCAGTATTTT,CASSQTPSGGPGTDTQYF
TRBV6-1,TRBJ2-7,-,TRBD2,TGTGCCAGCAGTGCTCTTTCTAGCGGGGGTCCCTACGAGCAGTACTTC,CASSALSSGGPYEQYF
TRBV29-1,TRBJ2-1,-,TRBD2,TGCAGCGTTGGCCGTGGGACTAGCGGGAGCAATGAGCAGTTCTTC,CSVGRGTSGSNEQFF
TRBV21-1,TRBJ2-7,-,-,TGTGCCAGCAGCAAAGCCCCACCAGGGGGTGGTCACGAGCAGTACTTC,CASSKAPPGGGHEQYF
TRBV30,TRBJ1-5,-,-,TGTGCCTGGACAGCTGGACACCCTAATCAGCCCCAGCATTTT,CAWTAGHPNQPQHF
TRBV7-9,TRBJ2-5,-,-,TGTGCCAGCAGCTTAGCGCGGTTAGAAGAGACCCAGTACTTC,CASSLARLEETQYF
TRBV27,TRBJ2-7,-,-,TGTGCCAGCAGTTTACAGACAGAATGGCTCTACGAGCAGTACTTC,CASSLQTEWLYEQYF
TRBV19,TRBJ1-2,-,TRBD1,TGTGCCAGCAGACAGGGGGCTGGTGGGTATGGCTACACCTTC,CASRQGAGGYGYTF
TRBV28,TRBJ1-4,-,TRBD1,TGTGCCAGCAGCAACAGGGGGCTGTCTAATGAAAAACTGTTTTTT,CASSNRGLSNEKLFF
TRBV10-3,TRBJ1-6,-,-,TGTGCCATCAAATCGTCAGGTGATAATTCACCCCTCCACTTT,CAIKSSGDNSPLHF
TRBV28,TRBJ2-7,-,TRBD1,TGTGCCAGCAGTCTAGGGGGCAGGGCGACCGAGCAGTACTTC,CASSLGGRATEQYF
TRBV4-1,TRBJ1-4,-,TRBD1,TGCGCCAGCAGCCAACGATTCCCTCAGGGGGAGGGTGAAAAACTGTTTTTT,CASSQRFPQGEGEKLFF
TRBV28,TRBJ1-1,few,-,TGTGCCAGCAGTTTTCGGGGTATGGCTTTCTTT,CASSFRGMAFF
TRBV7-2,TRBJ1-2,-,-,TGTGCCAGCAGCTTAGGGATAGGACAGCCGACGGGCTACACCTTC,CASSLGIGQPTGYTF